The clone carrying this T cell receptor (beta chain) was observed a single time. These data belong to a study of blood T cell repertoires in COVID-19. Study at large: Researchers got acute and convalescent COVID-19 samples from the United States, Italy and Spain. PBMCs, B-cell-depleted T cells, or T cells provided the cDNA or gDNA that made up the material.

One Seattle source followed patients from active infection through their disease course. In the authors' methods: Using reference gene primer amplification, nucleated cell counts were estimated. Profiled with immunoSEQ multiplex PCR; TCRdb holds only in-frame clones, not every one. V, J and clone size are taken as reported in that table, and D and trimming were inferred from the DNA itself. The sample has approximately 53,000 clones; around 87% are singletons. The CDR3 loop spans 14 amino acids. V shed 5 bases and J 8 bases; nucleotides not matched to a gene: 10. The germline V gene has CDR1 SGHTA and CDR2 FQGNSA.

Sequencing was performed on peripheral blood. The source is a woman aged 80 or over with COVID-19, enrolled during active disease. This chain connects TRBV7-2 to TRBJ1-2; 8 nucleotides match TRBD1. CDR3 residues: CASSLSGTGPGYTF. The CDR3 coding sequence is TGTGCCAGCAGCCTGTCCGGGACAGGACCCGGCTACACCTTC. Variable domain in full (rest from reference TRBV7-2 and TRBJ1-2): GAGVSQSPSNKVTEKGKDVELRCDPISGHTALYWYRQSLGQGLEFLIYFQGNSAPDKSGLPSDRFSAERTGGSVSTLTIQRTQQEDSAVYLCASSLSGTGPGYTFGSGTRLTVV.